This section outlines one T cell receptor (beta chain) sequence together with its context. Its antigen is unidentified. This entry belongs to a study of T cells in Graves' hyperthyroidism and ophthalmopathy. Study-level points and caveats: Ophthalmopathy was separated from stable hyperthyroidism by a 13 V-J model. Most thyroid clonotypes expanded above 0.001 were also detected in blood.

TCR beta CDR3 sequences were amplified from RNA transcripts. HTBI primers drove first-round RT-PCR of the TCR CDR3. TCRdb reprocessed the multiplex PCR reads via MiXCR and lists one record per CDR3 protein. The data contain hundreds of thousands of distinct CDR3 sequences, about 15% of them singletons. Exclusions: uncontrolled infection, other autoimmune disease, pregnancy, lactation. The source of the PBMCs was 8 to 10 ml of fresh peripheral blood. This clonotype originated in a woman aged 40-49 years with Graves' ophthalmopathy. Material for sequencing was blood.

The CDR3 here is CASWGQGTYEQYF. The CDR3 nucleotides are TGTGCCAGTTGGGGACAGGGCACCTACGAGCAGTACTTC. This sequence joins TRBV28 and TRBJ2-7; 9 bases map to TRBD1. This CDR3 spans 13 amino acids. The V segment lost 9 bases and the J segment 2 bases; nucleotides outside the gene matches: 5. Germline V lookup: CDR1 MDHEN, CDR2 SYDVKM. The whole variable domain, filled in from reference TRBV28 and TRBJ2-7, reads DVKVTQSSRYLVKRTGEKVFLECVQDMDHENMFWYRQDPGLGLRLIYFSYDVKMKEKGDIPEGYSVSREKKERFSLILESASTNQTSMYLCASWGQGTYEQYFGPGTRLTVT.